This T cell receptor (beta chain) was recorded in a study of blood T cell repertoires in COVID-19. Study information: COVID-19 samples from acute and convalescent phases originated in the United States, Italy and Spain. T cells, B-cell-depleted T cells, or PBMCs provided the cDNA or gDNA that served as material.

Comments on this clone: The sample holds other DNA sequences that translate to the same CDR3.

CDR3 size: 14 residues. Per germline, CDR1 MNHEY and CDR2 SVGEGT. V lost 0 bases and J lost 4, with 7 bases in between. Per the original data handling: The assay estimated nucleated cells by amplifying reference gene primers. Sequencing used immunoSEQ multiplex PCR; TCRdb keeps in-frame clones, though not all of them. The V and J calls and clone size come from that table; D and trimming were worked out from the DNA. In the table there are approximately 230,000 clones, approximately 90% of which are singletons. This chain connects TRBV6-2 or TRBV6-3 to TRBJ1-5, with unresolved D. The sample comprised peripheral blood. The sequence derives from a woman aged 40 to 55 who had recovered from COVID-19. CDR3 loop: CASSYSGGNQPQHF. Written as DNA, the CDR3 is TGTGCCAGCAGTTACTCAGGAGGTAATCAGCCCCAGCATTTT.